A single T cell receptor beta chain is shown here with its context. V was trimmed by 1 base and J by 4 bases, leaving 14 bases between them. Germline CDR1 and CDR2: MGHDK and SYGVNS. There are 16 residues in the CDR3. The sample originates from a study of T-cell reconstitution after alpha-beta-depleted transplantation in children. Unique molecular identifiers were incorporated when the TCRbeta library was constructed. Using its own MiXCR run on the PCR reads, TCRdb lists one record per CDR3 protein. This table holds almost 500,000 distinct CDR3 sequences, under 15% found once. This clonotype originated in a human donor who donated a stem cell graft to a child with combined immunodeficiency. The chain couples TRBV25-1 to TRBJ2-1; no reliable D call. The sample here was PBMCs from the stem cell graft donor, taken from the stem cell graft. CDR3 region: CASSESSVGTYNEQFF. The DNA of the CDR3 is TGTGCCAGCAGTGAATCGTCGGTGGGAACTTACAATGAGCAGTTCTTC.